This T cell receptor beta chain comes out of a study of blood T cell repertoires in COVID-19. Unmatched junction bases numbered 7, after V lost 2 bases and J lost 1 base. The CDR3 covers 17 residues. CDR1 and CDR2 (germline): LNHDA, SQIVND (reference sequence). This clone was observed a single time. Original methodology: Reference gene primers were amplified, and this amplification served to estimate nucleated cell counts. The assay was immunoSEQ multiplex PCR, and TCRdb's table has in-frame clones only and misses some. V and J calls and clone size are as listed in that table; D and trimming were resolved from the DNA. The sample consists of over 250,000 clones, roughly nine tenths of them appearing once. The study recruited people aged about 18 to 90 years across under 25 US areas. The study assigned cohorts using participant-reported clinical history. Either two negative PCRs, clearance, or symptom resolution qualified Cohort 3 donors as recovered.

V and J are TRBV19 and TRBJ2-2, with TRBD2 matching 7 bases. Sequencing input: PBMCs or T cells enriched from blood (not recorded which). This sequence originates from a woman between 18 and 29 years old who had recovered from COVID-19. The CDR3 DNA reads as TGTGCCAGTAGTATACCCCCCCCGGGGGGGAACACCGGGGAGCTGTTTTTT. This gives the protein CASSIPPPGGNTGELFF.